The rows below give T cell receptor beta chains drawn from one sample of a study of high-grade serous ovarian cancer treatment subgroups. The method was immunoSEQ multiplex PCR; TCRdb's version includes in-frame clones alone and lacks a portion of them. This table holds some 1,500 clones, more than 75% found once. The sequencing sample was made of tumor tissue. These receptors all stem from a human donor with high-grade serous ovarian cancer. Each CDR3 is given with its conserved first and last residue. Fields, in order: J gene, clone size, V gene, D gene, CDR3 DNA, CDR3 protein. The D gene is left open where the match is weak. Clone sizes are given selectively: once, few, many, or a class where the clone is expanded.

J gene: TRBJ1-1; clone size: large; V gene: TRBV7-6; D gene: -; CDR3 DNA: TGTGCCAGCAGCTTAGGGTGGGGGCTGAGCACTGAAGCTTTCTTT; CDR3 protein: CASSLGWGLSTEAFF
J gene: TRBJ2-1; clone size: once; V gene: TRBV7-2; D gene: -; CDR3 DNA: TGTGCCAGCAGCTTCCAGAGCGGGTACTTGTACAATGAGCAGTTCTTC; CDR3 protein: CASSFQSGYLYNEQFF
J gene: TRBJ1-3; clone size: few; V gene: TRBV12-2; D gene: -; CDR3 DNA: TGTGCAAGTCGCTTTCGCAGTGTCTCTGGAAACACCATATATTTT; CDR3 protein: CASRFRSVSGNTIYF
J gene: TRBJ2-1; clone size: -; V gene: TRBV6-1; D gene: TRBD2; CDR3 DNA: TGTGCCAGCAGAGGGCGGGAGGGCTACAATGAGCAGTTCTTC; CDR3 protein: CASRGREGYNEQFF
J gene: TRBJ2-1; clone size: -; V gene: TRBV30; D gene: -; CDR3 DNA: TGTGCCTGGAGCCCTGGGGGCTATTACAATGAGCAGTTCTTC; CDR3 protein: CAWSPGGYYNEQFF
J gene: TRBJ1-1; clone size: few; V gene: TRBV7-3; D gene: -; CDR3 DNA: TGTGCCAGCAGCTTAAGCGGCTCTTCTTGGCTGAACACTGAAGCTTTCTTT; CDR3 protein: CASSLSGSSWLNTEAFF
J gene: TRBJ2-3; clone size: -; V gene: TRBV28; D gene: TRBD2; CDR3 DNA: TGTGCCAGCCACGGGGCGACTAGCGGGAGCACAGATACGCAGTATTTT; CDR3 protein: CASHGATSGSTDTQYF
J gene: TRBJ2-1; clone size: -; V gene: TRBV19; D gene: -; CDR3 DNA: TGTGCCGGTAGCCTAACAGGAAACAATGAGCAGTTCTTC; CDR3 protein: CAGSLTGNNEQFF
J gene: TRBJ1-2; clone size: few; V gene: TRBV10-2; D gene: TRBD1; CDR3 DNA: TGCGCCAGCTTTGACCAGGGGGACAGGGGACACTATGGCTACACCTTC; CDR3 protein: CASFDQGDRGHYGYTF
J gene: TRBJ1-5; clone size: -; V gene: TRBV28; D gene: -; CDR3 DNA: TGTGCCAGCAGTTTATCCGGAAATCAGCCCCAGCATTTT; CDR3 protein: CASSLSGNQPQHF
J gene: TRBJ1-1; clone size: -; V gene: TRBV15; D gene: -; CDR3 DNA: TGTGCCACCAGCAGAGATCGGGGGGTTAGCACTGAAGCTTTCTTT; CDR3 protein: CATSRDRGVSTEAFF
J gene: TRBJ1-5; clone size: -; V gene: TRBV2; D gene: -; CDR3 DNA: TGTGCCAGCAACCGGGTTAATCAGCCCCAGCATTTT; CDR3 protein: CASNRVNQPQHF
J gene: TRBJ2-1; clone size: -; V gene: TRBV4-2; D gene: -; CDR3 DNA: TGTGCCAGCAGCCAAGAGCCGGGGAGCTCCTACAATGAGCAGTTCTTC; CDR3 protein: CASSQEPGSSYNEQFF
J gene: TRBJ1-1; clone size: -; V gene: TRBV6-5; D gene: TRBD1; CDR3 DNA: TGTGCCAGCAGTTTCACGACAGGGGAGGACACTGAAGCTTTCTTT; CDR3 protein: CASSFTTGEDTEAFF
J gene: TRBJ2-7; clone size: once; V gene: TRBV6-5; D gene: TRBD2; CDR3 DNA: TGTGCCAGCAGTCTACGGGGCGGGGGCGAGCAGTACTTC; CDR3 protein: CASSLRGGGEQYF
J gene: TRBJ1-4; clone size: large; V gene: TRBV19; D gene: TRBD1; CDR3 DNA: TGTGCCAGTAGAATAGGGGACAGGGTCGATTTCCGGTTTTTT; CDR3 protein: CASRIGDRVDFRFF
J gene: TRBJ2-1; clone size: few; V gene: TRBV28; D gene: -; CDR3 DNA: TGTGCCAGCAGTATGAGGGTAGTCAATGAGCAGTTCTTC; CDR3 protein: CASSMRVVNEQFF
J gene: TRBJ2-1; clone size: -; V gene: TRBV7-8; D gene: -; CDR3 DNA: TGTGCCAGCAGCTTCCCGGGGGGCGGAGTTACTAGTCACAATGAGCAGTTCTTC; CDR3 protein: CASSFPGGGVTSHNEQFF
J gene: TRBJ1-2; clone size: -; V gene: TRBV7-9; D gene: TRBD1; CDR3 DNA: TGTGCCAGCAGACCTACAGGGGCAGCTAACTATGGCTACACCTTC; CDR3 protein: CASRPTGAANYGYTF
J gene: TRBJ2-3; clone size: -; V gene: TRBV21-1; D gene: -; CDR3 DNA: TGTGCCAGCAGCACAAACCCCGCGGCCCAAGGACTAGCGGGAGGGCCCTATAAGTATTTT; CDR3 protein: CASSTNPAAQGLAGGPYKYF
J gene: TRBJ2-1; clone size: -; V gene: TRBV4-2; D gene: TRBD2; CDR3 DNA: TGTGCCAGCAAGGGGACTAGCGGGACCTACAATGAGCAGTTCTTC; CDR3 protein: CASKGTSGTYNEQFF
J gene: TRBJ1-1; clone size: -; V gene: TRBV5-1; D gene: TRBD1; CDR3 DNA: TGCGCCAGCAGCCTCCGACAGGGGAGGGTCACTGAAGCTTTCTTT; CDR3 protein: CASSLRQGRVTEAFF
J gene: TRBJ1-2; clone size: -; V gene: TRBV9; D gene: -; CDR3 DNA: TGTGCCAGCAGCGTCACAGGTGACCTTCTGTATGGCTACACCTTC; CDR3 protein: CASSVTGDLLYGYTF
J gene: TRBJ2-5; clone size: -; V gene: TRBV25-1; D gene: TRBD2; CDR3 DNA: TGTGCCAGCACCCCGAGTCGGGGCGGGAGTTACGGTGAGACCCAGTACTTC; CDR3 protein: CASTPSRGGSYGETQYF
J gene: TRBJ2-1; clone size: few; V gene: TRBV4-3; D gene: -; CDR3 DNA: TGCGCCAGCAGCCCTCGGTCGCCGGACAATGAGCAGTTCTTC; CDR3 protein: CASSPRSPDNEQFF
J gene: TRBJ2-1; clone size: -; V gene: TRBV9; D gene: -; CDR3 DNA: TGTGCCAGCAGCGTAGGCTTAGGAAACAATGAGCAGTTCTTC; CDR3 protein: CASSVGLGNNEQFF
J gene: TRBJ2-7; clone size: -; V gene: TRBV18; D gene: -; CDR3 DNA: TGTGCCAGCTCACCCTCCGGGGACGATACCTACGAGCAGTACTTC; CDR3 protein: CASSPSGDDTYEQYF
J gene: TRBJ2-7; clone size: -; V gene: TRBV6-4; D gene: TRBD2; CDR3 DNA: TGTGCCAGCACCCGGGAGGGGCAGGAGGTGATCCACTTC; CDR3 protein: CASTREGQEVIHF
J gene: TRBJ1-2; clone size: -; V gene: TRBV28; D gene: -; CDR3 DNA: TGTGCCAGCAATGTCGGGCACGACTACACCTTC; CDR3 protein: CASNVGHDYTF
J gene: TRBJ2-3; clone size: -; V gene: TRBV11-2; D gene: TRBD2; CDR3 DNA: TGTGCCAGCAGCCCAATAGCGGGAGGGGGCACAGATACGCAGTATTTT; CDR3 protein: CASSPIAGGGTDTQYF
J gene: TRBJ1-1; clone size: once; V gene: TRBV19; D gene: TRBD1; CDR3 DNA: TGTGCCAGTAGTGTAGGACAGGCTGGTGCTGAAGCTTTCTTT; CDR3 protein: CASSVGQAGAEAFF
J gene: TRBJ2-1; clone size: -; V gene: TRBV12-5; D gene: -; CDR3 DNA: TGTGCTAGTGGTTCCGATAACAGGGCATCTACCAGCGACAATGAGCAGTTCTTC; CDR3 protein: CASGSDNRASTSDNEQFF
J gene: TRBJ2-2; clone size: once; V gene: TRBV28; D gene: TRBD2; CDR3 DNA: TGTGCCAGCAGTAGAACTTTAGCGGGAGGCACCGGGGAGCTGTTTTTT; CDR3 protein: CASSRTLAGGTGELFF
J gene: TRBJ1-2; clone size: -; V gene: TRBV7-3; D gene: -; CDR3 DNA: TGTGCCAGCAGCTCCGCAGGGTTGAGCTACACCTTC; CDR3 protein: CASSSAGLSYTF
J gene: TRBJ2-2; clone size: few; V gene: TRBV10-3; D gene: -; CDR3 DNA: TGTGCCATCAGTGACGCCAGGAAAAACACCGGGGAGCTGTTTTTT; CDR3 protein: CAISDARKNTGELFF
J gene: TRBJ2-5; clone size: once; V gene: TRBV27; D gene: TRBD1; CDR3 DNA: TGTGCCAGCAGTTTAAAGTCCGGACAGGGTGGGGCAAGTCGGGAGACCCAGTACTTC; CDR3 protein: CASSLKSGQGGASRETQYF
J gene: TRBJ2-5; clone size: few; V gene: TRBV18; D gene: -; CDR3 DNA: TGTGCCAGCTCACCTAAGGAGACCCAGTACTTC; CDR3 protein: CASSPKETQYF
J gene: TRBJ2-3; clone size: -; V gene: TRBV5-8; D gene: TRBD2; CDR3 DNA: TGTGCCAGCAGCTCCGCACTTACTAGCGGAGGAGGGACAGATACGCAGTATTTT; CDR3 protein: CASSSALTSGGGTDTQYF
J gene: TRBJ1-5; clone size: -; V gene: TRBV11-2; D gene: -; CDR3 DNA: TGTGCCAGCAGCTTAGGGTCGGGGGCAAGCAATCAGCCCCAGCATTTT; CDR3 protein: CASSLGSGASNQPQHF
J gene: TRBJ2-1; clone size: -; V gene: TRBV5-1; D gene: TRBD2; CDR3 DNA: TGCGCCAGCAGCTTGGACGCGGGAGGTTTCTACAATGAGCAGTTCTTC; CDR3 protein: CASSLDAGGFYNEQFF
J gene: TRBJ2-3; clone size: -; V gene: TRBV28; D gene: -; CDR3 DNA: TGTGCCAGCAGTCCCCCTCCCCGGGGCTCCAACGCGCAGTATTTT; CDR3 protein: CASSPPPRGSNAQYF
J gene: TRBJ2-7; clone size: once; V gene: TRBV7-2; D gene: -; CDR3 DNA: TGTGCCAGCAGCTTAGTGGCCGGGCAGATCTACGAGCAGTACTTC; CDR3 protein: CASSLVAGQIYEQYF
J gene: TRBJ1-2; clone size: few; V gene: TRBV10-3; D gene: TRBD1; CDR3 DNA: TGTGCCATCAGGCCGGGACAGGGGAGAGACTATGGCTACACCTTC; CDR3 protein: CAIRPGQGRDYGYTF
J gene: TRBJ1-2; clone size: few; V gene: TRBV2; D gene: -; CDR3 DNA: TGTGCCAGCAAAACCCCGTGGGGGGCGGAAAACTATGGCTACACCTTC; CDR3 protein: CASKTPWGAENYGYTF
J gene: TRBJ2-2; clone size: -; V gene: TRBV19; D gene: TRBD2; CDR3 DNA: TGTGCCAGTAGTCCCATCGGACTAGCGGGAGTCACCGGGGAGCTGTTTTTT; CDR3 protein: CASSPIGLAGVTGELFF
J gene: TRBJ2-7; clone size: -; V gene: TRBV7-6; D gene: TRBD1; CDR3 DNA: TGTGCCAGCAGCGCTGGACAGGGCCCCTACGAGCAGTACTTC; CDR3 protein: CASSAGQGPYEQYF
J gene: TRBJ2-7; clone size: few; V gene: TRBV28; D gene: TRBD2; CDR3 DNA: TGTGCCAGCAGTTTACTAGCGGGGTACGAGCAGTACTTC; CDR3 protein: CASSLLAGYEQYF
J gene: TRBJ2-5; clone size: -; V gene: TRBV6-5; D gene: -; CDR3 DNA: TGTGCCAGCAGTACTTTACAGGGCGTCGGGGAGACCCAGTACTTC; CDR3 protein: CASSTLQGVGETQYF
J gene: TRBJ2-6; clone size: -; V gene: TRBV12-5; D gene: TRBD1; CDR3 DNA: TGTGCTAGTGGCCTCGGGACAGGAGCCTCTGGGGCCAACGTCCTGACTTTC; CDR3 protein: CASGLGTGASGANVLTF
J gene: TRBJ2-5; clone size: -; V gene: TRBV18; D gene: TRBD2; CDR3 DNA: TGTGCCAGCTCCCCCAGGGGGGGACTAGCGGGGCAAGAGACCCAGTACTTC; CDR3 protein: CASSPRGGLAGQETQYF